The sequence of this T cell receptor beta chain was determined in a study of brain T cells in children with intractable seizures. Sequencing used immunoSEQ multiplex PCR; TCRdb keeps in-frame clones, though not all of them. The data contain 110,000 or so clones, 90% to 95% of them singletons. Before surgery, patients took at least one anti-epileptic drug. This receptor was obtained from a boy under three years old with hemimegalencephaly and intractable seizures. The material sequenced was peripheral blood, taken at surgery.

CDR3 nucleotide sequence: TGTGCCAGCAGTTTTATAGGGAACACCGGGGAGCTGTTTTTT. Encoded protein: CASSFIGNTGELFF. The gene calls are TRBV27 and TRBJ2-2; no clear D gene. The CDR3 loop spans 14 amino acids. The germline V and J ends were trimmed by 3 bases and 1 base, with 6 bases remaining between them. Germline V lookup: CDR1 MNHEY, CDR2 SMNVEV (reference sequence).